These 15 T cell receptor beta chains were all obtained from the same sample, sequenced in a study of blood T cell repertoires in COVID-19 (dated by TCRdb to about 2020). Library method: the immunoSEQ multiplex PCR assay. The source is immuneACCESS, and TCRdb retained only in-frame sequences with V and J called. Part of the clones is not carried over; for the studies checked, unresolved V genes explain less than half of this, and the remainder is unexplained. In this sample the table shows under 250,000 clones, roughly four fifths of which occur a single time. The biggest ten clones account for 3% of the sample. Material: peripheral blood. The source is a woman in her twenties or thirties who had recovered from COVID-19.

The chain has TRBV24-1 and TRBJ2-1; D is undetermined. Germline V gene lookup returns CDR1 KGHDR and CDR2 SFDVKD. This CDR3 comprises 12 residues. The V end was cut by 7 bases, the J end by 6 bases, with 9 bases between. CDR3 loop: CATSEVGNEQFF. CDR3 sequence (DNA): TGTGCCACCAGCGAGGTGGGCAATGAGCAGTTCTTC.

The chain carries TRBV6-5 and TRBJ1-2; 7 bases agree with TRBD1. Trimming at V came to 6 bases and at J to 7 bases, leaving 8 bases not matched to a gene. Germline CDR1 and CDR2: MNHEY and SVGAGI. The length of the CDR3 is 13 residues. The CDR3 here is CASRLTGVGGYTF. The DNA for the CDR3 is TGTGCCAGCAGACTAACAGGGGTGGGTGGCTACACCTTC.

V and J are TRBV30 and TRBJ1-2, with unresolved D. There are 14 residues in the CDR3. CDR1 and CDR2 (germline): GTSNPN, SVGIG (reference sequence). V lost 1 base and J lost 0, with 9 bases in between. The chain's CDR3 is CAWSGVSANYGYTF. The CDR3 nucleotides read TGTGCCTGGAGTGGCGTAAGTGCTAACTATGGCTACACCTTC.

V gene TRBV6-5 combines with J gene TRBJ1-5; weak D call: TRBD1 (6 bases). In germline, CDR1 is MNHEY, CDR2 SVGAGI. The CDR3 is 15 residues long. V lost 2 bases, J lost 2 bases, and 10 bases lay in between. The CDR3 coding sequence is TGTGCCAGCAGTTACGCGGGGGGCGGCAATCAGCCCCAGCATTTT. This sequence encodes CASSYAGGGNQPQHF.

The chain is built from TRBV5-4 and TRBJ2-4, with D possibly being TRBD2 (5 bases). CDR3 length equals 13 residues. V was shortened by 2 bases and J by 6 bases, with 9 bases between the two germline ends. Looked up from germline, CDR1 is SGHNT and CDR2 is YYREEE (reference sequence). Here the CDR3 DNA reads TGTGCCAGCAGCTTACGGGGAGCAAACATTCAGTACTTC. Translated, it gives CASSLRGANIQYF. The whole variable domain, filled in from reference TRBV5-4 and TRBJ2-4, reads ETGVTQSPTHLIKTRGQQVTLRCSSQSGHNTVSWYQQALGQGPQFIFQYYREEENGRGNFPPRFSGLQFPNYSSELNVNALELDDSALYLCASSLRGANIQYFGAGTRLSVL.

The chain couples TRBV30 to TRBJ1-2; no clear D gene. From germline, CDR1 is GTSNPN and CDR2 SVGIG (reference sequence). This CDR3 is 12 amino acids long. The V and J ends lost 2 bases and 3 bases respectively, with 7 bases between them. Here the CDR3 DNA reads TGTGCCTGGAGTACGGGAGACTATGGCTACACCTTC. Encoded protein: CAWSTGDYGYTF.

This chain links TRBV5-1 with TRBJ2-5, with 9 bases matching TRBD2. Trimming took 4 bases from V and 5 from J; bases not matched to a gene: 9. This CDR3 comprises 15 residues. CDR1 and CDR2 (germline): SGHRS, YFSETQ. CDR3: CASSPGTSLPETQYF. The CDR3 DNA reads as TGCGCCAGCAGCCCCGGGACTAGCCTGCCCGAGACCCAGTACTTC.

V and J are TRBV7-2 and TRBJ1-2, with D maybe TRBD1 (6 bases). This CDR3 has 12 residues. The V end was cut by 5 bases, the J end by 5 bases, with 9 bases between. Germline assignment: CDR1 SGHTA and CDR2 FQGNSA. CDR3 sequence: CASSQQGYGYTF. The CDR3 DNA sequence: TGTGCCAGCAGCCAACAGGGATATGGCTACACCTTC.

This clone came up once. This chain uses TRBV19 with TRBJ1-5, with 7 bases lining up with TRBD1. The CDR3 totals 14 residues. Looked up from germline, CDR1 is LNHDA and CDR2 is SQIVND (reference sequence). V lost 3 bases, J lost 7 bases, and 6 bases stayed unmatched. The chain's CDR3 is CASSMGQGEQPQHF. The CDR3 coding sequence is TGTGCCAGTAGTATGGGGCAGGGGGAACAGCCCCAGCATTTT.

The chain links TRBV5-5 to TRBJ2-5, with 8 bases identical to TRBD2. Unmatched junction bases numbered 8, after V lost 4 bases and J lost 0 bases. The CDR3 sequence is 16 residues long. Germline V gives CDR1 SGHKS, CDR2 YYEKEE (reference sequence). The CDR3, as DNA: TGTGCCAGCAGCAAACTAGCGGAGGGGTACCAAGAGACCCAGTACTTC. Translated: CASSKLAEGYQETQYF.

This clone showed up many times. This sequence joins TRBV19 and TRBJ2-2; tentative D call: TRBD2 (5 bases). CDR1 and CDR2 (germline): LNHDA, SQIVND (reference sequence). The V and J ends lost 10 bases and 1 base respectively, with 16 bases between them. The CDR3 length is 15 residues. In DNA form, the CDR3 reads TGTGCCACCAAAAACCGGGGTCAGAACACCGGGGAGCTGTTTTTT. Translating it yields CATKNRGQNTGELFF.

This rearrangement joins TRBV27 to TRBJ2-7, with D maybe TRBD2 (5 bases). In germline, CDR1 is MNHEY, CDR2 SMNVEV (reference sequence). The V end was cut by 4 bases, the J end by 6 bases, with 13 bases between. CDR3 length equals 13 residues. CDR3 DNA: TGTGCCAGCAGTTCCAGGACTTTCCCCGAGCAGTACTTC. It encodes CASSSRTFPEQYF.

The DNA of the CDR3 is TGTGCCAGCAGCTCAACAGGGGCCACCGGGGAGCTGTTTTTT. Translating gives CASSSTGATGELFF. This chain links TRBV7-3 with TRBJ2-2, with TRBD1 identical over 7 bases. The CDR3 runs 14 residues. After removal of 4 bases from V and 4 bases from J, the junction contained 3 bases not matched to a gene. Germline values: CDR1 SGHTA, CDR2 FQGTGA.

The chain is built from TRBV11-2 and TRBJ1-1; weak D call: TRBD1 (6 bases). The CDR3 is 15 residues long. From germline, CDR1 is SGHAT and CDR2 FQNNGV. Trimming removed 6 bases from V and 1 base from J, with 15 bases in between. The CDR3 nucleotides read TGTGCCAGCAGTCCAGGGGTGTCTACGAACACTGAAGCTTTCTTT. It specifies CASSPGVSTNTEAFF.

The chain uses TRBV13 and TRBJ2-1; 9 bases fit TRBD2. The CDR3 runs 17 residues. Trimming took 5 bases from V and 2 from J; bases not matched to a gene: 10. The V gene's germline CDR1 is PRHDT and CDR2 FYEKMQ (reference sequence). The CDR3 protein is CASSRIPSGTTYNEQFF. DNA of the CDR3: TGTGCCAGCAGCCGGATCCCTAGCGGGACGACCTACAATGAGCAGTTCTTC. The full variable domain, in which reference TRBV13 and TRBJ2-1 provide the parts outside the CDR3, is AAGVIQSPRHLIKEKRETATLKCYPIPRHDTVYWYQQGPGQDPQFLISFYEKMQSDKGSIPDRFSAQQFSDYHSELNMSSLELGDSALYFCASSRIPSGTTYNEQFFGPGTRLTVL.